This T cell receptor (beta chain) derives from a study of blood T cell repertoires in COVID-19. Overall study context: T cells, B-cell-depleted T cells, or PBMCs provided the cDNA or gDNA that served as material.

The CDR3 consists of 13 residues. The V end lost 5 bases, the J end lost 0 bases, and 5 bases lay between the germline ends. Comment on this clone: Other DNA sequences in this sample translate to the same CDR3.

Profiling relied on immunoSEQ multiplex PCR, and the TCRdb table lists in-frame clones only, not all of them. The sample holds about 310,000 clones; about 90% are singletons and the top ten take about 2%. The clonotype comes from a man aged 18 to 30 with active or convalescent COVID-19. Sequenced sample: peripheral blood. This chain connects TRBV12-3 or TRBV12-4 to TRBJ2-1; D gene uncertain. CDR3 residues: CASSLGSYNEQFF. The CDR3 nucleotides are TGTGCCAGCAGTCTCGGCTCCTACAATGAGCAGTTCTTC.